This T cell receptor beta chain is from a study of shared clonotypes between healthy human individuals. The CDR3 sequence is 13 residues long. Germline CDR1 reads SEHNR; CDR2 reads FQNEAQ (reference sequence). The V gene lost 5 bases and the J gene lost 5 bases, with 13 bases spanning the gap. A note on this clone: The antigen remains undetermined.

The protocol was immunoSEQ multiplex PCR, while the TCRdb copy is restricted to in-frame clones and leaves out a portion. Among approximately 740,000 clones, over 90% were seen once, and the ten largest hold less than 25%. CD45RO-negative CD8 cells positively selected for CCR7 made up the naive population, which excluded terminally differentiated effector memory CD45RA+ cells. General observations from the study: Blood alone was sampled, and tissue repertoires likely differ.

The TCR sequence derives from a man younger than 40 in good health. The chain links TRBV7-9 to TRBJ2-7, with D unclear. Sequencing used naive CD8+ T cells sorted from blood. CDR3 in DNA: TGTGCCAGCAGCGCCCAGAACCTCGACGAGCAGTACTTC. It translates to CASSAQNLDEQYF. Full variable domain (missing parts from reference TRBV7-9 and TRBJ2-7): DTGVSQNPRHKITKRGQNVTFRCDPISEHNRLYWYRQTLGQGPEFLTYFQNEAQLEKSRLLSDRFSAERPKGSFSTLEIQRTEQGDSAMYLCASSAQNLDEQYFGPGTRLTVT.